Shown below are 17 T cell receptor beta chains from a single sample sequenced in a study of regulatory T cells in long-lasting Graves disease. Libraries of TCR beta came from iRepertoire HTBI primers plus Arm-PCR of CDR3 regions. Each CDR3 protein gets one entry after TCRdb re-called the multiplex PCR reads with MiXCR. The sample shows hundreds of thousands of distinct CDR3 sequences, about 20% of them seen only once. Stated time point: persistent/refractory GD, antithyroid drugs over 5 years with positive TRAb. PBMCs were the source of the RNA used for TCR sequencing. The sample was peripheral blood mononuclear cells (PBMCs), taken when the disease was refractory, from a patient treated with antithyroid drugs. The receptor set was obtained from a female donor with Graves disease.

This rearrangement joins TRBV4-1 to TRBJ2-2; D is unresolved. The V and J ends lost 0 bases and 2 bases respectively, with 7 bases between them. CDR3 length: 15 residues. Germline values: CDR1 MGHRA, CDR2 YSYEKL. This CDR3 reads CASSQDRANTGELFF. For the CDR3, the DNA is TGCGCCAGCAGCCAAGATCGGGCAAACACCGGGGAGCTGTTTTTT.

The count of this clonotype is one. Sequence at one end of the junction differs from germline and may be a read error. This chain joins TRBV6-1 and TRBJ1-6, with D perhaps TRBD1 (5 bases). This CDR3 spans 14 amino acids. The germline gives CDR1 MNHNS, CDR2 SASEGT. The CDR3 protein is CASSTPDSDSSLHF. CDR3 DNA: TGTGCCAGCAGTACTCCCGACAGCGATTCATCCCTCCACTTT.

The V gene is TRBV28, the J gene TRBJ2-3, with D possibly being TRBD1 (6 bases). V lost 4 bases and J 5 bases, leaving 19 bases between the germline ends. This CDR3 is built from 16 residues. Germline CDR1 and CDR2: MDHEN and SYDVKM. Here the CDR3 reads CASSSTGPPVGDTQYF. The CDR3 DNA reads TGTGCCAGCAGTTCGACAGGACCCCCGGTAGGAGATACGCAGTATTTT.

This clonotype was recorded many times. The chain joins TRBV6-1 to TRBJ1-1; possibly TRBD1 for D (6 bases). The germline V gene has CDR1 MNHNS and CDR2 SASEGT. V was pared by 7 bases and J by 0 bases, with 9 bases between. CDR3 size: 13 residues. The CDR3 is CASKAGVNTEAFF. Here the CDR3 DNA reads TGTGCCAGCAAAGCAGGGGTGAACACTGAAGCTTTCTTT.

In nucleotides, the CDR3 is TGCGCCAGCAGCCCCACGCCGGGACTAGGGGACGGGGGGCAGTTCTTC. It codes for CASSPTPGLGDGGQFF. This rearrangement joins TRBV5-1 to TRBJ2-5; 8 bases agree with TRBD2. The J call is doubtful: the DNA matches TRBJ2-1 better. The CDR3 spans 16 residues. CDR1 is SGHRS, CDR2 YFSETQ, per germline.

This clonotype was seen at least ten times. This chain links TRBV6-1 with TRBJ1-5; possibly TRBD1 for D (5 bases). V lost 0 bases to trimming and J lost 6 bases, with 15 bases between them. The CDR3 length is 16 residues. The germline V gene encodes CDR1 MNHNS and CDR2 SASEGT. The CDR3 sequence is CASSEAPGDEGQPQHF. The CDR3, as DNA: TGTGCCAGCAGTGAAGCGCCGGGGGACGAGGGTCAGCCCCAGCATTTT.

The sample holds many counts of this clonotype. The chain recombines TRBV5-4 with TRBJ1-2; D is unresolved. Germline assignment: CDR1 SGHNT and CDR2 YYREEE (reference sequence). With 3 bases removed from V and 7 bases from J, the gap between germline ends came to 7 bases. The CDR3 is 11 residues long. CDR3 nucleotide sequence: TGTGCCAGCAGCTCACCCGGTGGCTACACCTTC. Its protein is CASSSPGGYTF.

The chain links TRBV12-3 or TRBV12-4 to TRBJ2-7; 12 nucleotides agree with TRBD2. V shed 3 bases and J 7 bases; nucleotides not matched to a gene: 4. This CDR3 region has 14 residues. This CDR3 is CASSFLAGGREQYF. Here the CDR3 DNA reads TGTGCCAGCAGTTTCCTAGCGGGGGGGCGGGAGCAGTACTTC.

There are a few counts of this clonotype. This chain connects TRBV28 to TRBJ2-7; possibly TRBD2 for D (6 bases). Germline loops: CDR1 MDHEN, CDR2 SYDVKM. Trimming stripped 5 bases from V and 3 bases from J, with 23 bases between. There are 17 residues in the CDR3. The CDR3 loop reads CASSPTPAGPRDYEQYF. DNA for the CDR3: TGTGCCAGCAGTCCTACCCCTGCCGGACCGCGGGACTACGAGCAGTACTTC.

Comments on this clonotype: This may come from a read error, since a much larger clone is one base off. This chain uses TRBV27 with TRBJ1-6; D ambiguous. The CDR3 extends over 14 amino acids. Per the germline V gene, CDR1 is MNHEY and CDR2 is SMNVEV (reference sequence). The CDR3 loop is CASTFTSHNSPLHF. The CDR3 coding sequence is TGTGCCAGCACCTTCACCTCCCATAATTCACCCCTCCACTTT.

The sample holds a few counts of this clonotype. The chain combines TRBV27 with TRBJ2-7; D is unresolved. Trimming removed 1 base at V and 1 base at J, with 8 bases between. Per the germline V gene, CDR1 is MNHEY and CDR2 is SMNVEV (reference sequence). The CDR3 sequence is 14 residues long. Here the CDR3 DNA reads TGTGCCAGCAGTTTATTATGGGATTCCTACGAGCAGTACTTC. Protein: CASSLLWDSYEQYF.

The chain has TRBV9 and TRBJ1-6; 7 nucleotides line up with TRBD1. Germline CDR1 reads SGDLS; CDR2 reads YYNGEE. V lost 4 bases and J lost 5; bases outside the gene matches: 3. The CDR3 runs to 14 residues. The DNA for the CDR3 is TGTGCCAGCAGCTCCACAGGGGATAATTCACCCCTCCACTTT. Protein product: CASSSTGDNSPLHF.

There are a few counts of this clonotype. The chain combines TRBV7-9 with TRBJ2-5; D unclear. Trimming cost V 5 bases and J 3 bases, with 16 bases left between them. The germline gives CDR1 SEHNR, CDR2 FQNEAQ (reference sequence). The CDR3 covers 15 residues. DNA of the CDR3: TGTGCCAGCAGCCGCGGAAGGGTGGAGAAAGAGACCCAGTACTTC. Amino acids: CASSRGRVEKETQYF.

This clonotype showed up just a few times. This chain connects TRBV28 to TRBJ2-6; 8 nucleotides agree with TRBD2. V shed 8 bases and J 0 bases; nucleotides not matched to a gene: 3. This CDR3 contains 15 residues. Per the germline V gene, CDR1 is MDHEN and CDR2 is SYDVKM. The CDR3 here is CASGLALSGANVLTF. DNA of the CDR3: TGTGCCAGCGGACTAGCTCTCTCTGGGGCCAACGTCCTGACTTTC.

This clonotype was counted many times. The chain employs TRBV6-9 and TRBJ1-1; D is undetermined. The CDR3 consists of 13 residues. Per germline, CDR1 MNHGY and CDR2 SVAAGI. Between the trimmed V and J ends, which lost 3 bases and 7 bases, there was a span of 12 bases. CDR3: CASSYSKIGEAFF. CDR3 sequence (DNA): TGTGCCAGCAGTTACTCGAAGATTGGTGAAGCTTTCTTT.

The chain uses TRBV4-1 and TRBJ2-2; TRBD1 matches at 7 bases. Germline V gene sequence: CDR1 MGHRA, CDR2 YSYEKL. CDR3 length: 17 residues. J was trimmed by 3 bases and V by 2 bases; bases with no gene match: 9. CDR3 nucleotides: TGCGCCAGCAGCCAATTTCCTCACACAGGGGACACCGGGGAGCTGTTTTTT. As protein: CASSQFPHTGDTGELFF.

CDR3 residues: CASSRGVIGYEQYF. The DNA for the CDR3 is TGTGCCAGCAGCCGGGGAGTTATAGGCTACGAGCAGTACTTC. The chain carries TRBV7-8 and TRBJ2-7; a weak D match, TRBD2 (5 bases). V lost 5 bases, J lost 3 bases, and 14 bases lay in between. In germline, CDR1 is SGHVS, CDR2 FQNEAQ. This CDR3 has 14 amino acids. Drawing the rest from reference TRBV7-8 and TRBJ2-7, the complete variable domain is GAGVSQSPRYKVAKRGQDVALRCDPISGHVSLFWYQQALGQGPEFLTYFQNEAQLDKSGLPSDRFFAERPEGSVSTLKIQRTQQEDSAVYLCASSRGVIGYEQYFGPGTRLTVT.